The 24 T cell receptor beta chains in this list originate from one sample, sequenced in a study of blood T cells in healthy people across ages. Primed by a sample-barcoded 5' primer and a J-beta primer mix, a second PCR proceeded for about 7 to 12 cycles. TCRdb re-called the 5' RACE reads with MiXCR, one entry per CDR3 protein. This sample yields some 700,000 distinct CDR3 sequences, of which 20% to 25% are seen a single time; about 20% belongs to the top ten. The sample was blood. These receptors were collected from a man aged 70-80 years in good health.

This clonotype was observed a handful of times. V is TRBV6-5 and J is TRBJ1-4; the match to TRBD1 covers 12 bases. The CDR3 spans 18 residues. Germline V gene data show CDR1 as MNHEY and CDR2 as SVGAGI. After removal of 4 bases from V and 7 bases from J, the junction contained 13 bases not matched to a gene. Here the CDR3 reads CASSWWGTGGDLSEKLFF. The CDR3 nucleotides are TGTGCCAGCAGTTGGTGGGGGACAGGGGGCGACTTGAGTGAAAAACTGTTTTTT.

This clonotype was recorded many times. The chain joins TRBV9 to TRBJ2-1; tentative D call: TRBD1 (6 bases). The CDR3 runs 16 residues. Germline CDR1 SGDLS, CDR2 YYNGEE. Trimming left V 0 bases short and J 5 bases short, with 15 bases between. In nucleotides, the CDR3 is TGTGCCAGCAGCGTAGAGCCGAGAAGGGGGAACAATGAGCAGTTCTTC. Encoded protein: CASSVEPRRGNNEQFF.

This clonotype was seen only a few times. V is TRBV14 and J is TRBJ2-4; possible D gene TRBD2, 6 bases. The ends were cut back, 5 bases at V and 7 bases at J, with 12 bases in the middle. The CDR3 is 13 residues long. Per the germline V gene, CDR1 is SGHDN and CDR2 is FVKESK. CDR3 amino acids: CASSTGGGNIQYF. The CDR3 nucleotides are TGTGCCAGCAGCACCGGAGGAGGGAACATTCAGTACTTC.

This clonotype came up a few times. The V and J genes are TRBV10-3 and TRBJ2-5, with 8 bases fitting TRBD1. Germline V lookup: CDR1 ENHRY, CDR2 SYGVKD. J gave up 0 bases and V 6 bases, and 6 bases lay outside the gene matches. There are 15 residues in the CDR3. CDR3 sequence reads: CAISPGTGNQETQYF. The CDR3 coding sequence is TGTGCCATCAGCCCCGGGACAGGTAACCAAGAGACCCAGTACTTC.

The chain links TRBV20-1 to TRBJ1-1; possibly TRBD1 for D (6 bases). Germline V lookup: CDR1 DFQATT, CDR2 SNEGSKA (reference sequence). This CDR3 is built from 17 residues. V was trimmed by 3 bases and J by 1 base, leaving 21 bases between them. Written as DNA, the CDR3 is TGCAGTGCTAGGGGAAGGGCAGGGGTTTGGAGGAACACTGAAGCTTTCTTT. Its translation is CSARGRAGVWRNTEAFF.

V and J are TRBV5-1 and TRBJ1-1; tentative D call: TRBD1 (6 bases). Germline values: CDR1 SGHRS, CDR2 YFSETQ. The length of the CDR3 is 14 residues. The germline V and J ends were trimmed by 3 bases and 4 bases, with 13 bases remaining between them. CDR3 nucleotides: TGCGCCAGCAGCTCTACGACGGGGGCCACTGAAGCTTTCTTT. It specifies CASSSTTGATEAFF.

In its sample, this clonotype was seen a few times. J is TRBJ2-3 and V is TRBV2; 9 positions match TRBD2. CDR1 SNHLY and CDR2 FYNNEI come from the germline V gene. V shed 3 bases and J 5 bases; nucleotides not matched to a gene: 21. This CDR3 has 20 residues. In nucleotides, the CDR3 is TGTGCCAGCAGTGAGCCACGAACGCTAAATCGGACTAGCGCCGGAGATACGCAGTATTTT. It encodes CASSEPRTLNRTSAGDTQYF.

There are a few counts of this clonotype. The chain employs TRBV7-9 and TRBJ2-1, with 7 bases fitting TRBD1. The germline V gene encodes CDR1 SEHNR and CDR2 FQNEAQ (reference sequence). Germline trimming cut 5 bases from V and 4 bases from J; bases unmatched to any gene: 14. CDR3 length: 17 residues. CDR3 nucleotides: TGTGCCAGCAGCCTCTACCCGACAGGGACAATATACAATGAGCAGTTCTTC. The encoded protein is CASSLYPTGTIYNEQFF.

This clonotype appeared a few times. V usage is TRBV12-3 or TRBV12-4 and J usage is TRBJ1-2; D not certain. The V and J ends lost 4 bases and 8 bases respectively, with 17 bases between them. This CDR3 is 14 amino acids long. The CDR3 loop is CASSSHSGPGGYTF. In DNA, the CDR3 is TGTGCCAGCAGTTCCCACTCAGGTCCCGGGGGCTACACCTTC.

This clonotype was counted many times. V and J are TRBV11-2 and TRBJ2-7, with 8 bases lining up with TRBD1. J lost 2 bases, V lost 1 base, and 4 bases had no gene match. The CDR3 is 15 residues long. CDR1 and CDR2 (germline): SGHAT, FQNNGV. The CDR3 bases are TGTGCCAGCAGCTTAGCGGACAGGGCCACCTACGAGCAGTACTTC. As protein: CASSLADRATYEQYF.

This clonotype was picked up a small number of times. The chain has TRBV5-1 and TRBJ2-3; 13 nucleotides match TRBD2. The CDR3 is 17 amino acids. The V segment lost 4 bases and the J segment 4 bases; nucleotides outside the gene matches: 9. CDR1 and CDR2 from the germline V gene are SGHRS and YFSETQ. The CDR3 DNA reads TGCGCCAGCAGCCGACTTGGGACTAGCGGGGTTTCAGATACGCAGTATTTT. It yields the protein CASSRLGTSGVSDTQYF.

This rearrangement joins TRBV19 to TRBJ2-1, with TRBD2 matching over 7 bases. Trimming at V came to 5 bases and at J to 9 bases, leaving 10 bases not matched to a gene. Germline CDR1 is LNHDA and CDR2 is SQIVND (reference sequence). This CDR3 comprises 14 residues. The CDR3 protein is CASSEGLGITEQFF. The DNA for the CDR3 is TGTGCCAGTAGTGAAGGACTAGGAATCACTGAGCAGTTCTTC. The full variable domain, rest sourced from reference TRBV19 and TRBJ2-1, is DGGITQSPKYLFRKEGQNVTLSCEQNLNHDAMYWYRQDPGQGLRLIYYSQIVNDFQKGDIAEGYSVSREKKESFPLTVTSAQKNPTAFYLCASSEGLGITEQFFGPGTRLTVL.

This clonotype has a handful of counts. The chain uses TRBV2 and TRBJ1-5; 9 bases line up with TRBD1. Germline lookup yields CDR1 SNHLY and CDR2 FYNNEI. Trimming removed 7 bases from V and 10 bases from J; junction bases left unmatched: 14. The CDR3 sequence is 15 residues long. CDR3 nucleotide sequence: TGTGCCAGCAATCCGGGACAGGGTTTCAGAAACCCCCAGCATTTT. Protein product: CASNPGQGFRNPQHF.

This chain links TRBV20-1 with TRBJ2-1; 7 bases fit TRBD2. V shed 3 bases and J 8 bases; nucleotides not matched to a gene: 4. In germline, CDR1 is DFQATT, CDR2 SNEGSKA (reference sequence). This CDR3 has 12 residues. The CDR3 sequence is CSASRGDDEQFF. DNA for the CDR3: TGCAGTGCTAGCCGGGGGGATGATGAGCAGTTCTTC.

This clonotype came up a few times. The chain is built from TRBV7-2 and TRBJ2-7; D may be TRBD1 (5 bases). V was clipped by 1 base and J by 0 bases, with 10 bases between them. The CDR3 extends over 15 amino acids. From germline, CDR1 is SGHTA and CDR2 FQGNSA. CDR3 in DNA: TGTGCCAGCAGCTTAGTTTCGCAGGGCTCCTACGAGCAGTACTTC. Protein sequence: CASSLVSQGSYEQYF.

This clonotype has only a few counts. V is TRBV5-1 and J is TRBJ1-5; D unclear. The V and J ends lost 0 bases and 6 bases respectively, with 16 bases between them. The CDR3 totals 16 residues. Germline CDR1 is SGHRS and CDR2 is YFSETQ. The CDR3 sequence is CASSLDGVGISQPQHF. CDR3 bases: TGCGCCAGCAGCTTGGATGGAGTTGGAATTTCTCAGCCCCAGCATTTT.

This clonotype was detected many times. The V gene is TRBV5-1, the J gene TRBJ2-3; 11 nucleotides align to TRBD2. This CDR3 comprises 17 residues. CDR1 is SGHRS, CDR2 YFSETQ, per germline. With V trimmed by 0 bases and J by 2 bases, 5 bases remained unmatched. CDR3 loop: CASSLDGTSGTTDTQYF. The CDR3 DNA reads TGCGCCAGCAGCTTGGACGGGACTAGCGGTACCACAGATACGCAGTATTTT.

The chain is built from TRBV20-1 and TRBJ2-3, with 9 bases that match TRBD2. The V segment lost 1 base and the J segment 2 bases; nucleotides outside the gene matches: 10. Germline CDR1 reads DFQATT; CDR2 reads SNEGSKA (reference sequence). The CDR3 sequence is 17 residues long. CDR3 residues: CSARAPWLAGHTDTQYF. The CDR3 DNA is TGCAGTGCTAGAGCCCCCTGGCTAGCGGGACACACAGATACGCAGTATTTT.

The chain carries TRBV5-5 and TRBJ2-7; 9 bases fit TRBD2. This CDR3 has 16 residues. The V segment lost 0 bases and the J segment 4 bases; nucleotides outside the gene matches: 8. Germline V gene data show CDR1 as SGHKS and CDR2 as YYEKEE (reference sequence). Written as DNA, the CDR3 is TGTGCCAGCAGCTTGGCCCCCAGCGGGGGGATTTACGAGCAGTACTTC. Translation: CASSLAPSGGIYEQYF.

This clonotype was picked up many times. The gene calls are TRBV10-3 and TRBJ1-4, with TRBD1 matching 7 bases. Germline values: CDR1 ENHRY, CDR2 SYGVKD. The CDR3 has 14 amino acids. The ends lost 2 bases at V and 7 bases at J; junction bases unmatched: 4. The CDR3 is CAISEMQGGEKLFF. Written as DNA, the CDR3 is TGTGCCATCAGTGAGATGCAGGGGGGTGAAAAACTGTTTTTT.

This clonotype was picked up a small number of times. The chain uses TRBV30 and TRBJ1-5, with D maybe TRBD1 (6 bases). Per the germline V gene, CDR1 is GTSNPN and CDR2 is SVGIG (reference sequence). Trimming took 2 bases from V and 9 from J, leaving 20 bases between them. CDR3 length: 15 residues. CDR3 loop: CAWSRVDSPVRPQHF. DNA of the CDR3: TGTGCCTGGAGTCGAGTGGACAGCCCAGTAAGGCCCCAGCATTTT.

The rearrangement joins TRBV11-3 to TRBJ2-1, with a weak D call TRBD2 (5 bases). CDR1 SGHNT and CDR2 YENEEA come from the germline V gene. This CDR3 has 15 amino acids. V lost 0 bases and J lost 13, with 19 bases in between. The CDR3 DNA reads TGTGCCAGCAGCTTAGATCAGGCGGGCCATCCTCCCCAGTTCTTC. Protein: CASSLDQAGHPPQFF. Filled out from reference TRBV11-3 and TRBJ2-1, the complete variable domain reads EAGVVQSPRYKIIEKKQPVAFWCNPISGHNTLYWYLQNLGQGPELLIRYENEEAVDDSQLPKDRFSAERLKGVDSTLKIQPAELGDSAVYLCASSLDQAGHPPQFFGPGTRLTVL.

CDR3 sequence (DNA): TGTGCCAGCAGCGTGGGACTAGCGGGGGAGCAGTACGTC. This gives the protein CASSVGLAGEQYV. V is TRBV9 and J is TRBJ2-7; 13 positions agree with TRBD2. The germline gives CDR1 SGDLS, CDR2 YYNGEE. V was clipped by 2 bases and J by 7 bases; unmatched bases: 0. This CDR3 is 13 amino acids long.

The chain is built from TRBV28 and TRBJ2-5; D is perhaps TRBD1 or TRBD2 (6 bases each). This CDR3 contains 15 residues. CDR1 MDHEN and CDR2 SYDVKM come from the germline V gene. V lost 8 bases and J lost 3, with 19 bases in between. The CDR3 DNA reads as TGTGCCAGCCGGGTGGGGGGCGGTGGTAAAGAGACCCAGTACTTC. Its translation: CASRVGGGGKETQYF.